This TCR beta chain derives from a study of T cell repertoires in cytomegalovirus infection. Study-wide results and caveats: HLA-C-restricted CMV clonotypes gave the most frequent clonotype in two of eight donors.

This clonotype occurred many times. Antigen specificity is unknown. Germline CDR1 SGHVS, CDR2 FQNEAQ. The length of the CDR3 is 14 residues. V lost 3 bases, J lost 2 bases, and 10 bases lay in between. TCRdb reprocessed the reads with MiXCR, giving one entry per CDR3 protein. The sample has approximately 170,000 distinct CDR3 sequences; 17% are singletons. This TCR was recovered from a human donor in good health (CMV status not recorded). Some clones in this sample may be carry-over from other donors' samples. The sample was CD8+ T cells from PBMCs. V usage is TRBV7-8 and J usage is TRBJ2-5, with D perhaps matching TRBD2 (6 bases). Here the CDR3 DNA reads TGTGCCAGCAGCTTCTCCGGGGGACAAGAGACCCAGTACTTC. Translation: CASSFSGGQETQYF.